A selection of T cell receptor beta chains follows, all from one sample in a study of T-cell reconstitution after alpha-beta-depleted transplantation in children. In TCRdb, the PCR reads were re-called with MiXCR into one record per CDR3 protein. Of approximately 400,000 distinct CDR3 sequences in the sample, 15% to 20% were seen once. The specimen was PBMCs, mostly from graft donor cells, collected 360 days after TCRalphabeta/CD19-depleted stem cell transplant. Receptor source: a boy under three years old who had a stem cell transplant for Wiskott-Aldrich syndrome, so the T cells may come from the graft donor. CDR3s include the opening cysteine and the closing phenylalanine or tryptophan. D genes are given only for firm matches. Clone size is given for some rows only: seen once, a few or many times, or a class if the clone is expanded.

clone_size | j_call | d_call | v_call | cdr3_nt | cdr3_aa
. | TRBJ1-6 | TRBD1 | TRBV10-3 | TGTGCCGTCCTACAAGGGACAGTCGCGAATTCACCCCTCCACTTT | CAVLQGTVANSPLHF
few | TRBJ2-5 | TRBD1 | TRBV24-1 | TGTGCCACCAGTGATTCGCAGCTACTTGACAGGGAAGAGACCCAGTACTTC | CATSDSQLLDREETQYF
few | TRBJ1-1 | TRBD1 | TRBV29-1 | TGCAGCGTCAATCAGGGACAGGGCTTTACTGAAGCTTTCTTT | CSVNQGQGFTEAFF
. | TRBJ2-3 | . | TRBV20-1 | TGCAGTGCCAGGAGGGGCGCCGGCACAGATACGCAGTATTTT | CSARRGAGTDTQYF
. | TRBJ2-2 | TRBD2 | TRBV3-1 | TGTGCCAGCAGCCCTCGGGCTAGCGGGAGGGCCCTGAACACCGGGGAGCTGTTTTTT | CASSPRASGRALNTGELFF
few | TRBJ2-6 | . | TRBV29-1 | TGCAGCGTCCAGGTGCCCTCTGGGGCCAACGTCCTGACTTTC | CSVQVPSGANVLTF
many | TRBJ2-1 | . | TRBV5-1 | TGCGCCAGCAGCTTGATCCTGGGACCCGAGCAGTTCTTC | CASSLILGPEQFF
few | TRBJ2-7 | . | TRBV29-1 | TGCAGCGTCAGGGTTATTTCCTACGAGCAGTACTTC | CSVRVISYEQYF
. | TRBJ1-2 | TRBD1 | TRBV27 | TGTGCCAGCAGACGCTGGGGACAGGGGAACTACACCTTC | CASRRWGQGNYTF
. | TRBJ1-1 | . | TRBV7-9 | TGTGCCAGCAGCCTATTGCGGGAGAACACTGAAGCTTTCTTT | CASSLLRENTEAFF
. | TRBJ2-2 | TRBD2 | TRBV24-1 | TGTGCCACCAGTGATTGGACTAGCGGGAACACCGGGGAGCTGTTTTTT | CATSDWTSGNTGELFF
. | TRBJ2-1 | TRBD1 | TRBV29-1 | TGCAGCGTTGGGAACAGGGGGCTAGAGCAGTTCTTC | CSVGNRGLEQFF
. | TRBJ2-2 | TRBD2 | TRBV4-2 | TGTGCCAGCAGAAGCGGGAGCACCGGGGAGCTGTTTTTT | CASRSGSTGELFF
. | TRBJ2-5 | TRBD1 | TRBV7-9 | TGTGCCAGCAGCATGGGGACAGGGCTTGAGGAGACCCAGTACTTC | CASSMGTGLEETQYF
few | TRBJ2-5 | . | TRBV5-1 | TGCGCCAGCAGCTCGATACGGACACACCAAGAGACCCAGTACTTC | CASSSIRTHQETQYF
. | TRBJ1-1 | . | TRBV24-1 | TGTGCCACCAGTGATTTGAGAGGTAGGGCTGAAGCTTTCTTT | CATSDLRGRAEAFF
few | TRBJ2-1 | TRBD1 | TRBV24-1 | TGTGCCACGAGAGACAGGGCTTCCTACAATGAGCAGTTCTTC | CATRDRASYNEQFF
. | TRBJ2-6 | . | TRBV12-3/TRBV12-4 | TGTGCCAGCAGTTTTGAGGGGACTGGGGCCAACGTCCTGACTTTC | CASSFEGTGANVLTF
. | TRBJ2-7 | . | TRBV4-1 | TGCGCCAGCAGCCTTCGGCCTTGGATTTCCTACGAGCAGTACTTC | CASSLRPWISYEQYF
. | TRBJ1-4 | TRBD1 | TRBV12-3/TRBV12-4 | TGTGCCAGCAGTTTGGGACAGCAAGGATATGAAAAACTGTTTTTT | CASSLGQQGYEKLFF
. | TRBJ2-3 | . | TRBV20-1 | TGCAGTGGGGAAGGCACAGATACGCAGTATTTT | CSGEGTDTQYF
. | TRBJ2-1 | . | TRBV9 | TGTGCCAGCACTCGGACTCCCGACAATGAGCAGTTCTTC | CASTRTPDNEQFF
. | TRBJ2-3 | TRBD1 | TRBV7-9 | TGTGCCAGCAGCTTAGTAAGGGGGCTGAGCACAGATACGCAGTATTTT | CASSLVRGLSTDTQYF
few | TRBJ2-1 | TRBD2 | TRBV2 | TGTGCCTGCAGTTTAGAGGTGCTAGCGGGGGGGGTAGGCCATGAGCAGTTCTTC | CACSLEVLAGGVGHEQFF
. | TRBJ2-1 | . | TRBV5-5 | TGTGCCAGCAGCTCCCTGAACGTGGCTAGCTCCTACAATGAGCAGTTCTTC | CASSSLNVASSYNEQFF
few | TRBJ2-7 | TRBD2 | TRBV20-1 | TGCAGTGCTAGCGCGGGAGGGCGAAGGACCTACGAGCAGTACTTC | CSASAGGRRTYEQYF
few | TRBJ2-7 | . | TRBV10-3 | TGTGCCATCAGTTCCGTGAGGGAGAGCGAGCAGTACTTC | CAISSVRESEQYF
few | TRBJ2-7 | TRBD2 | TRBV7-9 | TGTGCCAGCAGCTTAGTCCGGACTAGCGCGGGTTACGAGCAGTACTTC | CASSLVRTSAGYEQYF
few | TRBJ2-5 | TRBD1 | TRBV6-5 | TGTGCCAGCAGTTACTTTACAGGGACAGGCCAAGAGACCCAGTACTTC | CASSYFTGTGQETQYF
few | TRBJ1-2 | TRBD1 | TRBV12-5 | TGTGCTAGTGGTCCCCGGGGACAGGGGGTCGATGGCTACACCTTC | CASGPRGQGVDGYTF
many | TRBJ1-6 | . | TRBV7-6 | TGTGCCAGCAGTGTTGCCCCAGATTCACCCCTCCACTTT | CASSVAPDSPLHF
. | TRBJ2-1 | TRBD2 | TRBV20-1 | TGCAGTGCCCGACTAGCGGGAGACGAGCAGTTCTTC | CSARLAGDEQFF
. | TRBJ2-2 | . | TRBV11-2 | TGTGCCAGCAGCTTAGTCTCCGGGGCCACCGGGGAGCTGTTTTTT | CASSLVSGATGELFF
medium-sized | TRBJ2-3 | . | TRBV29-1 | TGCAGCGTTGACGAGGGAACAGATACGCAGTATTTT | CSVDEGTDTQYF
once | TRBJ2-1 | . | TRBV20-1 | TGCAGTGCTCCCCACCCCGGGGTCTACAATGAGCAGTTCTTC | CSAPHPGVYNEQFF
few | TRBJ2-7 | . | TRBV6-2/TRBV6-3 | TGTGCCAGCAGTTACTCCCCTAAAGGGAGTGGAGGCTACGAGCAGTACTTC | CASSYSPKGSGGYEQYF
few | TRBJ2-1 | . | TRBV27 | TGTGCCAGCAGTTTCCTTTGGGGCAGGGACTACAATGAGCAGTTCTTC | CASSFLWGRDYNEQFF
few | TRBJ1-1 | . | TRBV4-1 | TGCGCCAGCAGCCAAGGTTCAGGGTGGGCTGAAGCTTTCTTT | CASSQGSGWAEAFF
. | TRBJ1-2 | . | TRBV11-1 | TGTGCCAGCAGCTATGACGGCCCGGGGTATGGCTACACCTTC | CASSYDGPGYGYTF
few | TRBJ2-7 | . | TRBV5-1 | TGCGCCAGCAGCTTGGGGGGAGTAGCCTACGAGCAGTACTTC | CASSLGGVAYEQYF
few | TRBJ1-1 | . | TRBV7-9 | TGTGCCAGCAGCTTACCAGCACGGAACACTGAAGCTTTCTTT | CASSLPARNTEAFF
few | TRBJ2-2 | . | TRBV6-5 | TGTGCCAGCAGTTACCTCGTTAGCGCCGGGGAGCTGTTTTTT | CASSYLVSAGELFF
. | TRBJ1-6 | . | TRBV6-5 | TGTGCCAGCAGTTTCGGAGCTGATTCACCCCTCCACTTT | CASSFGADSPLHF
few | TRBJ2-1 | TRBD1 | TRBV11-2 | TGTGCCAGCAGCTCCCTAAACAGGGGGCTAAACAAACTAAATGAGCAGTTCTTC | CASSSLNRGLNKLNEQFF
. | TRBJ2-7 | TRBD2 | TRBV12-3/TRBV12-4 | TGTGCCACCCAGGCCGGGAGGGCATCTGAGCAGTACTTC | CATQAGRASEQYF
. | TRBJ2-1 | . | TRBV4-3 | TGCGCCAGCAGCCAAGGCAGGGCCTACAATGAGCAGTTCTTC | CASSQGRAYNEQFF
. | TRBJ1-1 | TRBD1 | TRBV9 | TGTGCCAGCAGCGGCCCGGGACAACAGGGGGGAGCTTTCTTT | CASSGPGQQGGAFF
few | TRBJ2-7 | . | TRBV7-7 | TGTGCCAGCAGCTTGCTTAGAGGGGGAGAGCAGTACTTC | CASSLLRGGEQYF
. | TRBJ2-7 | TRBD2 | TRBV7-9 | TGTGCCAGCAGCTTAAGTAGCGGGACCTACGAGCAGTACTTC | CASSLSSGTYEQYF
few | TRBJ1-4 | . | TRBV28 | TGTGCCAGCAGTTTAGGGGGGGCGGCTAATGAAAAACTGTTTTTT | CASSLGGAANEKLFF
. | TRBJ2-2 | . | TRBV29-1 | TGCAGCGCTAAGCTACATATGAACACCGGGGAGCTGTTTTTT | CSAKLHMNTGELFF
. | TRBJ2-7 | TRBD1 | TRBV7-9 | TGTGCCAGCAGCTCGACTCGGACAGGGGGTTACTCCTACGAGCAGTACTTC | CASSSTRTGGYSYEQYF
few | TRBJ2-7 | TRBD2 | TRBV12-3/TRBV12-4 | TGTGCCAGCAGTTTCCAGGGAGGGTACGAGCAGTACTTC | CASSFQGGYEQYF
few | TRBJ2-1 | . | TRBV12-3/TRBV12-4 | TGTGCCAGCAGCCCCGCCGTCGGAATATTCTTC | CASSPAVGIFF
few | TRBJ2-1 | TRBD2 | TRBV7-9 | TGTGCCAGCAGCTTACTGAAGGGACTAGCGTTAAACAATGAGCAGTTCTTC | CASSLLKGLALNNEQFF
. | TRBJ2-3 | TRBD2 | TRBV13 | TGTGCCAGCAGCTTAATCATGCGGGGGGGGCCTACAGATACGCAGTATTTT | CASSLIMRGGPTDTQYF